The next 11 T cell receptor beta chains were all read from a single sample in a study of cytomegalovirus exposure and HLA in healthy donors. Both 60 Vbeta primers and 13 Jbeta primers went into the PCR. Generated by immunoSEQ multiplex PCR, the TCRdb table keeps only in-frame clones and is missing some. The data hold about 160,000 clones, with 60% to 85% observed a single time. The sequencing sample was made of PBMCs. The receptors were gathered from a woman between 50 and 59 years old in good health and CMV-seropositive.

This rearrangement joins TRBV5-1 to TRBJ2-2; weak D call: TRBD2 (5 bases). The CDR3 spans 13 residues. Trimming left V 2 bases short and J 8 bases short, with 10 bases between. Per germline, CDR1 SGHRS and CDR2 YFSETQ. The CDR3 DNA reads as TGCGCCAGCAGCTTACTAGGTCCGGGGGAGCTGTTTTTT. It specifies CASSLLGPGELFF.

The J gene is TRBJ1-5, the V gene TRBV9, with 11 positions matching TRBD1. CDR1 is SGDLS, CDR2 YYNGEE, per germline. V lost 4 bases, J lost 6 bases, and 3 bases stayed unmatched. CDR3 size: 14 residues. CDR3 nucleotide sequence: TGTGCCAGCAGCACCGGGACAGGGGGTCAGCCCCAGCATTTT. Translating gives CASSTGTGGQPQHF. Complete variable domain (other parts from reference TRBV9 and TRBJ1-5): DSGVTQTPKHLITATGQRVTLRCSPRSGDLSVYWYQQSLDQGLQFLIQYYNGEERAKGNILERFSAQQFPDLHSELNLSSLELGDSALYFCASSTGTGGQPQHFGDGTRLSIL.

On this clone: The identical CDR3 is also encoded by other nucleotide sequences in the sample. J is TRBJ2-3 and V is TRBV5-1; D remains ambiguous. CDR1 and CDR2 (germline): SGHRS, YFSETQ. V was pared by 1 base and J by 0 bases, with 6 bases between. The CDR3 covers 14 residues. The chain's CDR3 is CASSLFLSTDTQYF. The CDR3, as DNA: TGCGCCAGCAGCTTGTTTCTAAGCACAGATACGCAGTATTTT.

This chain connects TRBV9 to TRBJ2-7, with D unclear. The CDR3 spans 12 residues. Germline V gene sequence: CDR1 SGDLS, CDR2 YYNGEE. With 4 bases removed from V and 0 bases from J, the gap between germline ends came to 5 bases. The DNA for the CDR3 is TGTGCCAGCAGCTTCTTCTCCTACGAGCAGTACTTC. Translated, it gives CASSFFSYEQYF.

V usage is TRBV29-1 and J usage is TRBJ1-1, with 10 bases identical to TRBD1. This CDR3 region has 13 residues. V dropped 7 bases and J dropped 3; count of bases not matched to a gene: 5. CDR1 and CDR2 from the germline V gene are SQVTM and ANQGSEA. This CDR3 is CSAEDRGYTEAFF. In DNA form, the CDR3 reads TGCAGCGCCGAGGACAGGGGGTACACTGAAGCTTTCTTT. Variable domain in full (rest from reference TRBV29-1 and TRBJ1-1): SAVISQKPSRDICQRGTSLTIQCQVDSQVTMMFWYRQQPGQSLTLIATANQGSEATYESGFVIDKFPISRPNLTFSTLTVSNMSPEDSSIYLCSAEDRGYTEAFFGQGTRLTVV.

This sequence joins TRBV7-8 and TRBJ2-3, with 8 bases fitting TRBD2. V lost 5 bases and J lost 0; bases outside the gene matches: 7. The CDR3 spans 16 residues. Germline V CDR1 and CDR2: SGHVS, FQNEAQ. The CDR3: CASSAREGRSTDTQYF. In DNA form, the CDR3 reads TGTGCCAGCAGCGCTCGGGAGGGAAGAAGCACAGATACGCAGTATTTT.

This sequence joins TRBV19 and TRBJ1-1; perhaps TRBD1 as D (6 bases). Germline V gives CDR1 LNHDA, CDR2 SQIVND (reference sequence). V was shortened by 5 bases and J by 3 bases, with 13 bases between the two germline ends. The CDR3 contains 14 residues. Here the CDR3 reads CASSLQGSHTEAFF. As DNA, the CDR3 is TGTGCCAGTAGTCTACAGGGTTCGCACACTGAAGCTTTCTTT.

This clone was counted only a few times. The CDR3: CASSVDRVTDTQYF. The DNA of the CDR3 is TGTGCCAGCAGCGTAGACAGAGTCACAGATACGCAGTATTTT. The genes are TRBV9 and TRBJ2-3, with D unresolved. This CDR3 comprises 14 residues. The germline CDR1 and CDR2 sequences are SGDLS and YYNGEE. V gave up 0 bases and J gave up 2 bases, with 7 bases separating them.

The chain carries TRBV7-9 and TRBJ1-2; 9 nucleotides agree with TRBD1. The CDR3 covers 15 residues. V dropped 5 bases and J dropped 6; count of bases not matched to a gene: 10. Germline lookup yields CDR1 SEHNR and CDR2 FQNEAQ (reference sequence). As DNA, the CDR3 is TGTGCCAGCAGCGCACCGGGACAGGGATTTAATGGCTACACCTTC. This sequence encodes CASSAPGQGFNGYTF.

V usage is TRBV18 and J usage is TRBJ2-3; 14 bases map to TRBD2. CDR3 size: 17 residues. Losses at the gene ends were 2 bases for V and 2 bases for J; bases not matched to a gene: 3. Germline V gives CDR1 KGHSH, CDR2 LQKENI. The CDR3 spells CASSPGTSGGPTDTQYF. The CDR3 DNA reads as TGTGCCAGCTCACCAGGGACTAGCGGGGGCCCCACAGATACGCAGTATTTT.

The V and J genes are TRBV5-8 and TRBJ1-1; D is ambiguous. Germline V gene sequence: CDR1 SGHTS, CDR2 YDEGEE. CDR3 length equals 14 residues. Trimming removed 0 bases at V and 4 bases at J, with 10 bases between. The CDR3 here is CASSLVRGGTEAFF. CDR3 nucleotide sequence: TGTGCCAGCAGCTTGGTCCGGGGTGGCACTGAAGCTTTCTTT.